The present entry profiles one TCR beta chain with its context. Its antigen is unidentified. The data were obtained in a study of cytomegalovirus exposure and HLA in healthy donors. For the study at large: Approximately 190 million T cells yielded roughly 120 million unique TCR beta sequences in earlier analysis. Whole-study findings and limits: Reportedly, HLA-A and HLA-B alleles of most subjects were accurately predicted from TCR beta. When analyzed later, a missense DCLRE1C variant was found to be linked to TCR beta V- and J-gene trimming.

13 Jbeta primers and 60 Vbeta primers were used for the PCR. Clones were sequenced by immunoSEQ multiplex PCR, and TCRdb holds only the in-frame ones, with some missing. Of under 200,000 clones in the sample, over 75% were seen once. CDR3 length equals 17 residues. V was clipped by 3 bases and J by 4 bases; unmatched bases: 12. Germline values: CDR1 MDHEN, CDR2 SYDVKM. The TCR sequence derives from a woman aged 45-59 years in good health and CMV-seronegative. This chain joins TRBV28 and TRBJ2-7; 10 nucleotides line up with TRBD2. The specimen sequenced was PBMCs. The DNA for the CDR3 is TGTGCCAGCAGTTTCCAACTCACGCCTAGCGGGAGTTACGAGCAGTACTTC. Its protein product is CASSFQLTPSGSYEQYF.